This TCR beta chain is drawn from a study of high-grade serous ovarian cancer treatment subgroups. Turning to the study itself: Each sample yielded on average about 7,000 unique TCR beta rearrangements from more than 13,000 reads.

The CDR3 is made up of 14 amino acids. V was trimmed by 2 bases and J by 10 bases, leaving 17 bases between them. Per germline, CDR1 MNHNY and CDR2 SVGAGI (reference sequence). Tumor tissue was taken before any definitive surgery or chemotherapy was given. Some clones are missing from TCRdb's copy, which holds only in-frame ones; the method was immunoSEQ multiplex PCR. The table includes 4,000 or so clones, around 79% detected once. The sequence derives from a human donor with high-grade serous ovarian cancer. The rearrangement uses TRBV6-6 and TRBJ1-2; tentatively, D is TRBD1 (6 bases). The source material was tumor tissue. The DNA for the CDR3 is TGTGCCAGCAGTTACATTACAGGGTCTGCAGTCTACACCTTC. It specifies CASSYITGSAVYTF.